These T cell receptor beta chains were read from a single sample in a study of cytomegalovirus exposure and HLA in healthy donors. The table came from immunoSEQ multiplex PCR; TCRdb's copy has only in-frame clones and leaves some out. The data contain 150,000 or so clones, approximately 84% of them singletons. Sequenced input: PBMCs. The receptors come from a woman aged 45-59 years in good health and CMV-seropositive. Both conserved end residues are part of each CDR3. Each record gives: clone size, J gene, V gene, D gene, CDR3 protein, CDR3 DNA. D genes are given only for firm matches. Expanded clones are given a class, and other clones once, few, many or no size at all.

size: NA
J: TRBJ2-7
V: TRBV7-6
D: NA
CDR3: CASSSRTPQGAHEQYF
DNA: TGTGCCAGCAGCTCCCGGACACCCCAGGGTGCGCACGAGCAGTACTTC

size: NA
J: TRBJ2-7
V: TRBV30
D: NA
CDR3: CAWSIGGETSEQYF
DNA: TGTGCCTGGAGTATTGGCGGGGAAACCTCCGAGCAGTACTTC

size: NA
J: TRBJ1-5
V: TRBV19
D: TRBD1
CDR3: CASRDRGRQPQHF
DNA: TGTGCCAGTAGGGACAGGGGCAGGCAGCCCCAGCATTTT

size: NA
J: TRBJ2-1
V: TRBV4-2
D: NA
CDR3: CASSQAGREIDNEQFF
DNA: TGTGCCAGCAGCCAAGCGGGCCGGGAGATCGACAATGAGCAGTTCTTC

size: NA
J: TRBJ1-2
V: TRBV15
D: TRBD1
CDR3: CATSRDDFRDSTF
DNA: TGTGCCACCAGCAGAGATGATTTTAGGGACAGCACCTTC

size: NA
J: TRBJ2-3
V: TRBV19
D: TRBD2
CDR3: CASSDGLAGGSTDTQYF
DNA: TGTGCCAGTAGTGACGGACTAGCGGGAGGCAGCACAGATACGCAGTATTTT

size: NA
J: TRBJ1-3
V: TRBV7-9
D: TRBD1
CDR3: CASSSDRLSGNTIYF
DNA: TGTGCCAGCAGCTCGGACAGGCTCTCTGGAAACACCATATATTTT

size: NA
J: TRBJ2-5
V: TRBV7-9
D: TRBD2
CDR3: CASSLVITSGKETQYF
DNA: TGTGCCAGCAGCTTAGTGATTACTAGCGGTAAAGAGACCCAGTACTTC

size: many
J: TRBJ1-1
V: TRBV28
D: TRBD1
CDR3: CASSTPQGGANTEAFF
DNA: TGTGCCAGCAGTACGCCACAGGGGGGGGCCAACACTGAAGCTTTCTTT

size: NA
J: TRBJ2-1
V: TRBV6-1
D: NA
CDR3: CASEDSYNEQFF
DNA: TGTGCCAGCGAGGACAGCTACAATGAGCAGTTCTTC

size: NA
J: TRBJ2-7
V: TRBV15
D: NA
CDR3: CATSREGGLDYEQYF
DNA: TGTGCCACCAGCAGAGAAGGCGGGCTCGACTACGAGCAGTACTTC

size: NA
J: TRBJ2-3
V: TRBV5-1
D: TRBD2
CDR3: CASSSIVQAGGLADTQYF
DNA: TGCGCCAGCAGCTCTATAGTTCAAGCGGGGGGGCTGGCAGATACGCAGTATTTT

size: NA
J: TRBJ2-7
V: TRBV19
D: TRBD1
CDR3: CASSIARQGPYEQYF
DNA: TGTGCCAGTAGTATAGCTCGACAGGGCCCCTACGAGCAGTACTTC

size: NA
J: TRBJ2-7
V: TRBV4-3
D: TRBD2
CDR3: CASSRTSGSLNEQYF
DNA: TGCGCCAGCAGCCGAACTAGCGGGAGTCTAAACGAGCAGTACTTC

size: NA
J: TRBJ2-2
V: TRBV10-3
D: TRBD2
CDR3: CAISERSGRPTGELFF
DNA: TGTGCCATCAGTGAGAGGAGCGGGAGGCCGACCGGGGAGCTGTTTTTT

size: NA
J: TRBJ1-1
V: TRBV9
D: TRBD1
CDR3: CASSVGTGGAGNTEAFF
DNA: TGTGCCAGCAGCGTAGGGACAGGGGGCGCAGGGAACACTGAAGCTTTCTTT

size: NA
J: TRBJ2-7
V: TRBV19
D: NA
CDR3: CASSPGSTAYEQYF
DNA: TGTGCCAGTAGTCCCGGGTCGACCGCCTACGAGCAGTACTTC

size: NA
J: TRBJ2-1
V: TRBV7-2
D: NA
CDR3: CASRPPTRYNEQFF
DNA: TGTGCCAGCAGACCCCCTACTAGATACAATGAGCAGTTCTTC

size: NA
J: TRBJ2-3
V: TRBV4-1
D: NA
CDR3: CASSHTAGNTDTQYF
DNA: TGCGCCAGCAGCCATACGGCAGGCAACACAGATACGCAGTATTTT

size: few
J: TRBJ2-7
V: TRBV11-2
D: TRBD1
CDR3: CASSPWDRLDEQYF
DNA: TGTGCCAGCAGCCCCTGGGACAGGCTAGACGAGCAGTACTTC

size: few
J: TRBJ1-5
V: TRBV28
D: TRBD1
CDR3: CASSPRDRGFYNQPQHF
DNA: TGTGCCAGCAGTCCAAGGGACAGGGGATTTTATAATCAGCCCCAGCATTTT

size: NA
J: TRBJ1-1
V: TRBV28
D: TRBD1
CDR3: CATDRERDTEAFF
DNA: TGTGCCACCGACAGGGAGAGGGACACTGAAGCTTTCTTT

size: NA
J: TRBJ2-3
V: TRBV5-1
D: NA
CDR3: CASSLAEPASTDTQYF
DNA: TGCGCCAGCAGCTTGGCAGAACCTGCTAGCACAGATACGCAGTATTTT

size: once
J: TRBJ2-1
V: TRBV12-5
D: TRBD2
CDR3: CASGFRLLGRGAYEQFF
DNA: TGTGCTAGTGGTTTTAGGCTTTTGGGGCGGGGGGCTTATGAGCAGTTCTTC

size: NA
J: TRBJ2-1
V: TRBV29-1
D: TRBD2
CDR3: CSVDDSGGAYNEQFF
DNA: TGCAGCGTTGATGATAGCGGGGGTGCCTACAATGAGCAGTTCTTC

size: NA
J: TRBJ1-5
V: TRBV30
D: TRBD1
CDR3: CAWSPGTDNQPQHF
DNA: TGTGCCTGGAGCCCGGGGACAGACAATCAGCCCCAGCATTTT

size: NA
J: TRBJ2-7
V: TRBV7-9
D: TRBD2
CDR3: CSSSVTSGSYEQYF
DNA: TGTTCCAGCAGCGTGACTAGCGGGAGCTACGAGCAGTACTTC

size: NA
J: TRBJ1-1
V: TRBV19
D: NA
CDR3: CASSIEEGSEAFF
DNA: TGTGCCAGTAGTATAGAGGAGGGGTCTGAAGCTTTCTTT

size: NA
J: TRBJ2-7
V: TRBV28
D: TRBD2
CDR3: CASMTSGRATEQYF
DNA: TGTGCCAGCATGACTAGCGGGAGGGCGACCGAGCAGTACTTC

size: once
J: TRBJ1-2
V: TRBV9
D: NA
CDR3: CASSVGSGNYGYTF
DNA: TGTGCCAGCAGCGTAGGGTCCGGGAACTATGGCTACACCTTC

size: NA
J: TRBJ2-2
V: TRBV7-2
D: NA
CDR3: CASSFSGEHTGELFF
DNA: TGTGCCAGCAGTTTCTCAGGCGAACACACCGGGGAGCTGTTTTTT

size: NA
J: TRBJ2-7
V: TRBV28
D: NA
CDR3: CASQTGADPYEQYF
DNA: TGTGCCAGCCAAACGGGAGCGGACCCCTACGAGCAGTACTTC

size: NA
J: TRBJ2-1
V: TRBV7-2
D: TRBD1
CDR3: CASSLAGQGYNEQFF
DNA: TGTGCCAGCAGCTTAGCGGGACAGGGATACAATGAGCAGTTCTTC

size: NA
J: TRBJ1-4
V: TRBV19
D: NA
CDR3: CASSPQGEKLFF
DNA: TGTGCCAGTAGCCCCCAGGGTGAAAAACTGTTTTTT

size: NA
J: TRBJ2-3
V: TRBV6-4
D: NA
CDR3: CARRQSTDTQYF
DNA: TGTGCCAGACGACAGAGCACAGATACGCAGTATTTT

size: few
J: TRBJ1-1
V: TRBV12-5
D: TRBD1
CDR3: CASGLVLSGGDRMNTEAFF
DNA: TGTGCTAGTGGTTTGGTACTATCAGGGGGCGACCGTATGAACACTGAAGCTTTCTTT